This T cell receptor beta chain was identified in a study of cytomegalovirus exposure and HLA in healthy donors. Study conclusions and caveats: Compared with the roughly 700-donor mean, an Asian-associated ancestry cluster reportedly had fewer N-insertions, according to a later analysis. A classifier reportedly called cytomegalovirus status with high sensitivity and specificity. Later work associated roughly 17,000 TCR beta sequences with HLA alleles at 0.05 false discovery rate. Other equally common chains were less clonally expanded than HLA-associated TCR beta chains, a later analysis showed.

The CDR3 runs to 16 residues. Germline V gives CDR1 SGHRS, CDR2 YFSETQ. The ends lost 1 base at V and 3 bases at J; junction bases unmatched: 7. PCR amplification relied on 60 Vbeta primers (plus 13 Jbeta primers). The protocol was immunoSEQ multiplex PCR, while the TCRdb copy is restricted to in-frame clones and leaves out a portion. The sample has fewer than 250,000 clones; about 83% are singletons. This clone was recorded once. Its target is unknown. The genes are TRBV5-1 and TRBJ2-7; TRBD2 matches 10 bases. This receptor was identified in a human donor in good health. The sample comprised PBMCs. CDR3 region: CASSLSGAGGGYEQYF. The DNA of the CDR3 is TGCGCCAGCAGCTTGTCTGGAGCGGGAGGGGGCTACGAGCAGTACTTC. The whole variable domain, remainder taken from reference TRBV5-1 and TRBJ2-7, is KAGVTQTPRYLIKTRGQQVTLSCSPISGHRSVSWYQQTPGQGLQFLFEYFSETQRNKGNFPGRFSGRQFSNSRSEMNVSTLELGDSALYLCASSLSGAGGGYEQYFGPGTRLTVT.